Listed below are T cell receptor beta chains from one sample, sequenced in a study of response to subunit inactivated influenza vaccine. TCRdb redid the calling of the RT-PCR reads with MiXCR, one entry per CDR3 protein. The sample gives hundreds of thousands of distinct CDR3 sequences, roughly 20% of which show up once; roughly 11% is in the top ten. This sample comprised PBMCs from blood, obtained 5 to 6 days after vaccination. These TCRs come from a man aged 45-65 years who received an inactivated influenza vaccine. Both conserved end residues are trimmed from each CDR3. Not every row has a clone size; where given, it reads once, few, many or a size class.

.,TRBV20-1,TRBJ2-5,SATDRQETQY
few,TRBV15,TRBJ1-2,ATSRRTGQGYT
many,TRBV6-2/TRBV6-3,TRBJ1-5,ASSYPSTNQPQH
.,TRBV20-1,TRBJ2-5,SARDGSGPEAQY
.,TRBV18,TRBJ1-1,ASSPVGQSGEAF
.,TRBV20-1,TRBJ1-6,SARDGAGTNSPLH
.,TRBV27,TRBJ2-1,ASSPTGRGRTDEQF
.,TRBV7-9,TRBJ2-4,ASSPGQPLAKNIQY
.,TRBV28,TRBJ2-5,ASSDRIQTQY
many,TRBV7-2,TRBJ2-7,ASSLGVGYEQY
few,TRBV9,TRBJ2-3,ASSVGAGVSTDTQY
.,TRBV5-8,TRBJ2-6,ASSLWGGSSGANVLT
few,TRBV6-2/TRBV6-3,TRBJ2-7,ASSYRSREGSYEQY
.,TRBV12-3/TRBV12-4,TRBJ2-7,ASSSPRSEQY
few,TRBV9,TRBJ2-3,ASSVDGGRADTQY
.,TRBV5-1,TRBJ1-2,ASSPGPEDYGYT
.,TRBV12-3/TRBV12-4,TRBJ2-7,ASRDGQAYEQY
many,TRBV12-3/TRBV12-4,TRBJ2-5,ASSLNRPQETQY
.,TRBV10-3,TRBJ1-2,AISGTGDQRPANYGYT
many,TRBV6-1,TRBJ2-3,ASSKGLAGPSTDTQY
few,TRBV28,TRBJ2-7,ASGQSYYEQY
.,TRBV7-7,TRBJ2-7,ASSTGQGREQY
few,TRBV7-9,TRBJ2-2,ASSPKADRTTGELF
.,TRBV6-1,TRBJ2-2,ASRTSGSYTGELF
.,TRBV11-2,TRBJ2-7,ASSRGTFYEQY
.,TRBV7-9,TRBJ2-3,ASSLSTGGSSTDTQY
.,TRBV7-9,TRBJ2-3,ASSLDSGGYTQY
few,TRBV20-1,TRBJ2-3,SAMPGADTQY
.,TRBV6-1,TRBJ2-3,ASSRSGQGTDTQY
many,TRBV5-1,TRBJ2-7,ASSLAWTGGYEQY
many,TRBV12-3/TRBV12-4,TRBJ2-7,ASSLWGVSSYEQY
few,TRBV7-9,TRBJ2-3,ASSSDNSGTYTDTQY